This T cell receptor (beta chain) was retrieved from a study of PD-1 blockade in classical Hodgkin lymphoma. CDR3 length equals 15 residues. Per germline, CDR1 MNHEY and CDR2 SVGAGI. V shed 6 bases, J shed 6 bases, and the junction held 12 bases outside the gene matches. Time point in this sample: cycle 4 day 1 (C4D1), after around six weeks of nivolumab. All patients experienced relapse after autologous stem cell transplantation, and brentuximab vedotin exposure was variable. The method was immunoSEQ multiplex PCR; TCRdb's version includes in-frame clones alone and lacks a portion of them. The sample has 100,000 or so clones, approximately 89% seen once; the top ten hold roughly 19%. The study's findings and limits: A reduction in baseline TCR diversity was reportedly seen in newly diagnosed patients relative to healthy donors. When nivolumab was started under 1 year after ASCT, patients were excluded.

To note about this clone: Its antigen is still unknown.

This sequence originates from a human donor with classical Hodgkin lymphoma. The chain is built from TRBV6-5 and TRBJ1-1, with 8 bases identical to TRBD1. Sequencing used peripheral blood mononuclear cells (PBMCs), obtained before the fourth cycle of nivolumab. The CDR3 region is CASSLRTGLRAEAFF. The DNA of the CDR3 is TGTGCCAGCAGCCTCCGGACAGGGTTACGTGCTGAAGCTTTCTTT.